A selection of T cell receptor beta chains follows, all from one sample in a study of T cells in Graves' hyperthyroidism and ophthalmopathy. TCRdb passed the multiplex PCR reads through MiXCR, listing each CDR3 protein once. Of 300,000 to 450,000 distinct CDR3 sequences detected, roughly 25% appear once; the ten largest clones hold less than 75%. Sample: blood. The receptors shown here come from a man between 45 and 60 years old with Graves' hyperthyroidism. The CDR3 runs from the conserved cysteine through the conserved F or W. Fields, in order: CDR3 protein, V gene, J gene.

CASSLEGTSGRPSYNEQFF	TRBV7-6	TRBJ2-1
CASSLTYEQYF	TRBV28	TRBJ2-7
CASRPPGLAIDEQFF	TRBV12-3/TRBV12-4	TRBJ2-1
CASSLKGTNYEQYF	TRBV27	TRBJ2-7
CASNRGGDGYTF	TRBV19	TRBJ1-2
CASSPLGSSYNEQFF	TRBV18	TRBJ2-1
CASSHAGGTQYF	TRBV7-9	TRBJ2-5
CASQKGGQHLNTEAFF	TRBV6-1	TRBJ1-1
CASSATRPERSYTGELFF	TRBV27	TRBJ2-2
CASSLPQRTDTQYF	TRBV7-8	TRBJ2-3
CASSPGLKISRYNEQFF	TRBV11-2	TRBJ2-1
CASIPGYTGELFF	TRBV12-3/TRBV12-4	TRBJ2-2
CASSDWTDSNQPQHF	TRBV6-1	TRBJ1-5
CAQRPGHRSNEQFF	TRBV30	TRBJ2-1
CSAKSLAGGRSWEQFF	TRBV20-1	TRBJ2-1
CASSPPGQVFGNTIYF	TRBV18	TRBJ1-3
CASSATGGKTDTQYF	TRBV2	TRBJ2-3
CASSYLTAGRDEQYF	TRBV6-9	TRBJ2-7
CASSLETGGLSEQYF	TRBV5-1	TRBJ2-7
CASLDSDTQYF	TRBV6-2/TRBV6-3	TRBJ2-3
CASGNPDFEVDTQYF	TRBV12-5	TRBJ2-3
CASSFFPPGQGNYGYTF	TRBV7-9	TRBJ1-2
CAWSQLAVSTDTQYF	TRBV30	TRBJ2-3
CASSFDRGPYEQYF	TRBV7-9	TRBJ2-7
CASSPQGGSNEQFF	TRBV18	TRBJ2-1
CSASSSTPDSYNEQFF	TRBV20-1	TRBJ2-1
CASSLDNRGELFF	TRBV7-2	TRBJ2-2
CASSLQGAKEETQYF	TRBV5-1	TRBJ2-5
CASSRGTSSYEQYF	TRBV27	TRBJ2-7
CSARAQGALAAHEQYF	TRBV20-1	TRBJ2-7
CASRGLAAGANEQYF	TRBV2	TRBJ2-7
CASSPTVDEQFF	TRBV7-9	TRBJ2-1
CASSPDSRNIQYF	TRBV11-3	TRBJ2-4
CASSPGGTYAYNEQFF	TRBV18	TRBJ2-1
CASSGVAGAPGNTIYF	TRBV11-2	TRBJ1-3
CASSLRTPYQETQYF	TRBV5-1	TRBJ2-5
CASGPQGPGGELFF	TRBV12-5	TRBJ2-2
CASSQAGFRYAKLFF	TRBV3-1	TRBJ1-4
CASSGEQGANEQYF	TRBV5-1	TRBJ2-7
CAISEGTGGASYGYTF	TRBV10-3	TRBJ1-2
CASSSSGSLHEQFF	TRBV12-3/TRBV12-4	TRBJ2-1
CSALGPSGTFSETQYF	TRBV20-1	TRBJ2-5
CASSLTFGTTLAKNIQYF	TRBV11-2	TRBJ2-4
CSARVLAGVGETQYF	TRBV20-1	TRBJ2-5
CASSLRPSTDTQYF	TRBV18	TRBJ2-3
CASRRTSGAGANVLTF	TRBV19	TRBJ2-6
CASTLWQVGNYGYTF	TRBV5-6	TRBJ1-2
CASSSGPGTEAFF	TRBV5-1	TRBJ1-1
CASSLGLTAVNTEAFF	TRBV12-3/TRBV12-4	TRBJ1-1
CASRKYGQGANTGELFF	TRBV2	TRBJ2-2
CASSLALASGYNEQFF	TRBV5-1	TRBJ2-1
CASSLATRRGNEQFF	TRBV11-3	TRBJ2-1
CASSFGTGGVFTEAFF	TRBV7-3	TRBJ1-1
CASSLVLSNQPQHF	TRBV19	TRBJ1-5
CASSLGQFSYEQYF	TRBV5-1	TRBJ2-7